The 19 T cell receptor beta chains below come from one sample, sequenced in a study of OX40 agonist ivuxolimab in advanced cancers. Libraries were built with the immunoSEQ multiplex PCR assay. TCRdb re-hosts the immuneACCESS table, in-frame sequences only. Its copies lack some clones; in the studies checked, an unresolved V gene accounts for under half of them, and the cause for the rest is not known. Recorded for this sample are tens of thousands of clones; roughly 80% of them occurred a single time. The leading ten clones occupy approximately 6.8% of the sample. The specimen comprised CD4+ or CD8+ T cells sorted from blood, sampled in a trial of the OX40 agonist ivuxolimab. These receptors all stem from an adult with an advanced solid tumor such as melanoma, head and neck, liver or kidney cancer.

The CDR3 nucleotides read TGTGCCAGCAGTGAATTAGCGGGGAGCTCCTACAATGAGCAGTTCTTC. Residues: CASSELAGSSYNEQFF. The chain uses TRBV6-1 and TRBJ2-1; 8 nucleotides align to TRBD2. V was clipped by 2 bases and J by 0 bases; unmatched bases: 3. This CDR3 region has 16 residues. Germline CDR1 is MNHNS and CDR2 is SASEGT.

The V and J genes are TRBV7-9 and TRBJ2-7; D is possibly TRBD2 (5 bases). V shed 3 bases and J shed 6 bases, with 9 bases lying between them. The germline V gene encodes CDR1 SEHNR and CDR2 FQNEAQ (reference sequence). CDR3 length: 12 amino acids. CDR3 region: CASSLDRGEQYF. The CDR3, as DNA: TGTGCCAGCAGCTTGGACCGGGGCGAGCAGTACTTC. Based on the CDR3 plus reference TRBV7-9 and TRBJ2-7, the full variable domain is DTGVSQNPRHKITKRGQNVTFRCDPISEHNRLYWYRQTLGQGPEFLTYFQNEAQLEKSRLLSDRFSAERPKGSFSTLEIQRTEQGDSAMYLCASSLDRGEQYFGPGTRLTVT.

The rearrangement uses TRBV11-2 and TRBJ2-1, with 7 nucleotides matching TRBD1. The CDR3 is made up of 15 amino acids. Losses at the gene ends were 5 bases for V and 4 bases for J; bases not matched to a gene: 8. CDR1 SGHAT and CDR2 FQNNGV come from the germline V gene. The CDR3 DNA is TGTGCCAGCAGCCCTGACAGGGATCAATACAATGAGCAGTTCTTC. Amino acid sequence: CASSPDRDQYNEQFF.

The chain uses TRBV19 and TRBJ2-2, with a tentative D call TRBD2 (5 bases). The germline V and J ends were trimmed by 3 bases and 0 bases, with 8 bases remaining between them. The CDR3 length is 15 residues. Germline V lookup: CDR1 LNHDA, CDR2 SQIVND (reference sequence). The CDR3 sequence is CASSIYGTNTGELFF. The CDR3 nucleotides read TGTGCCAGTAGTATTTACGGGACGAACACCGGGGAGCTGTTTTTT.

V usage is TRBV30 and J usage is TRBJ1-4; D not resolved. There are 12 residues in the CDR3. V was cut by 0 bases and J by 7 bases, with 6 bases left in between. Per the germline V gene, CDR1 is GTSNPN and CDR2 is SVGIG (reference sequence). CDR3 DNA: TGTGCCTGGAGTGTGGGAGGTGAAAAACTGTTTTTT. The encoded protein is CAWSVGGEKLFF.

This clone was seen a handful of times. J is TRBJ1-2 and V is TRBV5-6; 8 bases are a match to TRBD1. The CDR3 sequence is 13 residues long. Unmatched junction bases numbered 3, after V lost 4 bases and J lost 4 bases. Germline values: CDR1 SGHDT, CDR2 YYEEEE. CDR3 DNA sequence: TGTGCCAGCAGCACGGGACAGGCCTATGGCTACACCTTC. Translation gives CASSTGQAYGYTF.

This clone has only a few counts. The chain links TRBV5-1 to TRBJ1-4, with D possibly matching TRBD1 (5 bases). CDR1 and CDR2 from the germline V gene are SGHRS and YFSETQ. The CDR3 spans 14 residues. The V and J ends lost 0 bases and 8 bases respectively, with 11 bases between them. CDR3 amino acids: CASSLGQLNEKLFF. The CDR3 nucleotides read TGCGCCAGCAGCTTGGGACAGTTAAACGAAAAACTGTTTTTT.

The chain employs TRBV9 and TRBJ1-3, with 7 bases identical to TRBD1. Per germline, CDR1 SGDLS and CDR2 YYNGEE. V lost 3 bases and J lost 0; bases outside the gene matches: 3. The CDR3 is 15 amino acids. The CDR3 DNA reads TGTGCCAGCAGCGCACAGGGGAGCTCTGGAAACACCATATATTTT. It specifies CASSAQGSSGNTIYF. The full variable domain, rest sourced from reference TRBV9 and TRBJ1-3, is DSGVTQTPKHLITATGQRVTLRCSPRSGDLSVYWYQQSLDQGLQFLIQYYNGEERAKGNILERFSAQQFPDLHSELNLSSLELGDSALYFCASSAQGSSGNTIYFGEGSWLTVV.

The V call is TRBV7-6, the J call TRBJ2-1, with 8 bases matching TRBD1. The CDR3 is 14 residues long. CDR1 and CDR2 from the germline V gene are SGHVS and FNYEAQ. Trimming cost V 9 bases and J 9 bases; bases outside gene matches: 13. CDR3 residues: CASTSAGGFGEQFF. The CDR3 region has the DNA TGTGCCAGTACCTCGGCAGGGGGCTTCGGTGAGCAGTTCTTC.

This clone occurred a few times. The chain employs TRBV6-6 and TRBJ2-7; D ambiguous. From germline, CDR1 is MNHNY and CDR2 SVGAGI (reference sequence). This CDR3 contains 12 residues. Trimming pared 6 bases from V and 2 bases from J, leaving 8 bases between. The CDR3 DNA follows: TGTGCCAGCAGCCCTGGACCCTACGAGCAGTACTTC. It yields the protein CASSPGPYEQYF.

In its sample, this clone was seen a few times. The J gene is TRBJ2-2, the V gene TRBV10-3, with 8 bases aligning to TRBD1. Trimming cost V 6 bases and J 3 bases; bases outside gene matches: 12. The CDR3 extends over 17 amino acids. CDR1 and CDR2 (germline): ENHRY, SYGVKD. Here the CDR3 DNA reads TGTGCCATCAGCGAAGATCCCGGGACAGGACACACCGGGGAGCTGTTTTTT. The encoded protein is CAISEDPGTGHTGELFF.

This chain links TRBV28 with TRBJ1-6, with a tentative D call TRBD1 (5 bases). From germline, CDR1 is MDHEN and CDR2 SYDVKM. The CDR3 extends over 12 amino acids. The germline V and J ends were trimmed by 4 bases and 12 bases, with 10 bases remaining between them. The CDR3 DNA reads TGTGCCAGCAGTTATGCGGGGGAACCCCTCCACTTT. This gives the protein CASSYAGEPLHF.

This chain links TRBV4-1 with TRBJ1-1; D gene unclear. The germline CDR1 and CDR2 sequences are MGHRA and YSYEKL. The CDR3 length is 14 residues. V was cut by 6 bases and J by 6 bases, with 17 bases left in between. The CDR3 loop reads CASSQTGPTPEAFF. Written as DNA, the CDR3 is TGCGCCAGCAGTCAGACTGGGCCGACCCCTGAAGCTTTCTTT.

The J gene is TRBJ2-7, the V gene TRBV19; the match to TRBD1 covers 10 bases. Losses at the gene ends were 4 bases for V and 7 bases for J; bases not matched to a gene: 7. Germline values: CDR1 LNHDA, CDR2 SQIVND (reference sequence). This CDR3 is 14 amino acids long. CDR3 region: CASSTRQGAEEQYF. The CDR3 DNA is TGTGCCAGTAGTACCCGACAGGGGGCGGAGGAGCAGTACTTC.

This clone has only a few counts. The rearrangement joins TRBV7-9 to TRBJ2-3; D gene ambiguous. Looked up from germline, CDR1 is SEHNR and CDR2 is FQNEAQ (reference sequence). CDR3 length: 14 amino acids. V lost 6 bases, J lost 2 bases, and 12 bases lay in between. The CDR3 DNA is TGTGCCAGCAGACAACTCCTATTCACAGATACGCAGTATTTT. This translates into CASRQLLFTDTQYF.

This clone was picked up a small number of times. The chain combines TRBV7-9 with TRBJ1-2; tentative D call: TRBD1 (6 bases). The CDR3 loop spans 13 amino acids. V lost 5 bases and J 6 bases, leaving 13 bases between the germline ends. Germline V lookup: CDR1 SEHNR, CDR2 FQNEAQ (reference sequence). This CDR3 is CASSLQGVDGYTF. CDR3 coding DNA: TGTGCCAGCAGCCTACAGGGAGTCGATGGCTACACCTTC.

The chain's CDR3 is CSVEEGLAGETQYF. For the CDR3, the DNA is TGCAGCGTTGAAGAGGGACTAGCGGGAGAGACCCAGTACTTC. This rearrangement joins TRBV29-1 to TRBJ2-5, with TRBD2 matching 12 bases. Germline values: CDR1 SQVTM, CDR2 ANQGSEA. The V segment lost 0 bases and the J segment 4 bases; nucleotides outside the gene matches: 0. The CDR3 spans 14 residues.

This sequence joins TRBV19 and TRBJ1-1; the D gene is possibly TRBD1 (6 bases). Germline V gene data show CDR1 as LNHDA and CDR2 as SQIVND (reference sequence). The V gene lost 4 bases and the J gene lost 1 base, with 13 bases spanning the gap. This CDR3 is 15 amino acids long. DNA of the CDR3: TGTGCCAGTAGTACTCCCTCAGGGGCGAACACTGAAGCTTTCTTT. It is translated as CASSTPSGANTEAFF.

The table lists this clone with a few counts. The same CDR3 arises from other DNA sequences in this sample as well. V is TRBV27 and J is TRBJ2-3, with TRBD2 matching 8 bases. The CDR3 is 15 amino acids. V was clipped by 5 bases and J by 2 bases; unmatched bases: 6. From germline, CDR1 is MNHEY and CDR2 SMNVEV (reference sequence). The CDR3 loop is CASSGLAGFTDTQYF. The CDR3 DNA reads as TGTGCCAGCAGTGGTCTAGCGGGCTTCACAGATACGCAGTATTTT.